One and the same sample provided the 10 T cell receptor beta chains below, sequenced in a study of response to subunit inactivated influenza vaccine. TCRdb recomputed calls from the RT-PCR reads with MiXCR, one row per CDR3 protein. The table has about 650,000 distinct CDR3 sequences, 15% to 18% seen once; the top ten hold around a tenth. The sequencing here drew on PBMCs from blood, taken 12 days after vaccination. These receptors came from a man between 50 and 59 years old who received an inactivated influenza vaccine.

J is TRBJ1-5 and V is TRBV3-1; D is unresolved. The CDR3 has 13 residues. CDR1 is LGHDT and CDR2 is YNNKEL in the germline V gene (reference sequence). The germline V and J ends were trimmed by 1 base and 9 bases, with 10 bases remaining between them. The CDR3 nucleotides read TGTGCCAGCAGCCAAGGGAGTATGGGGCCCCAGCATTTT. Its translation is CASSQGSMGPQHF.

In this sample, this clonotype turned up a few times. The rearrangement links TRBV20-1 to TRBJ2-5, with D uncertain. Germline CDR1 is DFQATT and CDR2 is SNEGSKA (reference sequence). The V and J ends lost 3 bases and 1 base respectively, with 12 bases between them. The length of the CDR3 is 14 residues. Written as DNA, the CDR3 is TGCAGTGCTAGCGGTAGGCCCCTCCAAGAGACCCAGTACTTC. Protein: CSASGRPLQETQYF.

This chain joins TRBV28 and TRBJ2-5; 7 nucleotides align to TRBD1. The CDR3 is made up of 18 amino acids. Germline CDR1 is MDHEN and CDR2 is SYDVKM. Trimming at V came to 1 base and at J to 0 bases, leaving 11 bases not matched to a gene. Here the CDR3 reads CASSLSIQGPEYQETQYF. CDR3 nucleotide sequence: TGTGCCAGCAGTTTATCAATACAGGGGCCCGAGTACCAAGAGACCCAGTACTTC.

The sample holds a few counts of this clonotype. The chain links TRBV7-2 to TRBJ1-2; D is uncertain. Germline assignment: CDR1 SGHTA and CDR2 FQGNSA. Deletions cut 1 base from V and 5 bases from J, with 8 bases between. The CDR3 sequence is 13 residues long. CDR3 coding DNA: TGTGCCAGCAGCTTAGAAGCGGGGTATGGCTACACCTTC. Translating gives CASSLEAGYGYTF.

This clonotype turned up a few times. The chain recombines TRBV20-1 with TRBJ2-2, with D unresolved. The CDR3 is made up of 15 amino acids. Trimming removed 0 bases at V and 1 base at J, with 9 bases between. Germline V CDR1 and CDR2: DFQATT, SNEGSKA (reference sequence). This chain's CDR3 is CSARDFGKNTGELFF. In DNA, the CDR3 is TGCAGTGCTAGAGATTTCGGCAAGAACACCGGGGAGCTGTTTTTT.

The gene calls are TRBV15 and TRBJ1-3; D uncertain. This CDR3 spans 16 amino acids. V lost 5 bases to trimming and J lost 3 bases, with 17 bases between them. From germline, CDR1 is LNHNV and CDR2 YYDKDF (reference sequence). The CDR3 protein is CATSGAWRASGNTIYF. Written as DNA, the CDR3 is TGTGCCACCAGCGGCGCGTGGAGGGCGAGTGGAAACACCATATATTTT.

The chain uses TRBV30 and TRBJ1-2; D call uncertain. The CDR3 sequence is 12 residues long. V lost 2 bases to trimming and J lost 2 bases, with 6 bases between them. Germline assignment: CDR1 GTSNPN and CDR2 SVGIG (reference sequence). The CDR3 spells CAWSMANYGYTF. CDR3 nucleotide sequence: TGTGCCTGGAGTATGGCCAACTATGGCTACACCTTC.

This clonotype was picked up a small number of times. The gene calls are TRBV3-1 and TRBJ2-1; D remains unclear. Trimming cost V 3 bases and J 4 bases, with 10 bases left between them. The length of the CDR3 is 14 residues. Germline V gives CDR1 LGHDT, CDR2 YNNKEL (reference sequence). In nucleotides, the CDR3 is TGTGCCAGCAGCCACGGTCCCAGTTACAATGAGCAGTTCTTC. It encodes CASSHGPSYNEQFF.

In this sample, this clonotype turned up many times. The chain uses TRBV6-1 and TRBJ2-1; 8 bases map to TRBD2. The germline CDR1 and CDR2 sequences are MNHNS and SASEGT. J gave up 7 bases and V 6 bases, and 11 bases lay outside the gene matches. The CDR3 contains 15 residues. In DNA form, the CDR3 reads TGTGCCAGCAGCCCGGCTAAAAAGCGGGAGAATGAGCAGTTCTTC. This translates into CASSPAKKRENEQFF.

This clonotype was counted a few times. V usage is TRBV11-2 and J usage is TRBJ2-5; 11 bases fit TRBD1. Germline lookup yields CDR1 SGHAT and CDR2 FQNNGV. Germline trimming cut 5 bases from V and 0 bases from J; bases unmatched to any gene: 8. The CDR3 is made up of 17 amino acids. The CDR3 region is CASSKPRDRGYQETQYF. The CDR3 coding sequence is TGTGCCAGCAGCAAACCCAGGGACAGGGGGTACCAAGAGACCCAGTACTTC.